Listed here is a single T cell receptor beta chain. The CDR3 has 10 residues. V shed 9 bases and J shed 9 bases, with 10 bases lying between them. From germline, CDR1 is SGHDT and CDR2 YYEEEE. These data originate in a study of shared clonotypes between healthy human individuals. Study information: Each donor had three CD4 naive, three CD4 memory, two CD8 naive and one CD8 memory plate.

Assay used: immunoSEQ multiplex PCR; TCRdb lists only in-frame clones, some missing. The repertoire holds 2 million to 2.5 million clones, with 90% to 96% as singletons. There were no recent acute infections or vaccinations among the donors, who were healthy HIV-negative adults. The V call is TRBV5-6, the J call TRBJ1-5; the D gene is possibly TRBD1 (5 bases). The source material was naive CD4+ T cells sorted from blood. Noted subset: CD45RA+ positively selected. This sequence was found in a man in his late teens or twenties in good health. The CDR3, as DNA: TGTGCCACCAGGGTTGGGCCCCAGCATTTT. Translating it yields CATRVGPQHF.